This T cell receptor (beta chain) came from a study of blood T cells in healthy people across ages. Regarding the study as a whole: Estimates based on one million T cells were treated as lower bounds. Long-lived donors had more naive CD4+ cells and higher diversity than aged donors.

About this clonotype: Antigen specificity is unknown.

The amount of total RNA extracted per sample was at least 6 micrograms. The germline V gene encodes CDR1 DFQATT and CDR2 SNEGSKA (reference sequence). Trimming removed 0 bases from V and 6 bases from J, with 12 bases in between. There are 14 residues in the CDR3. Then a second PCR, running roughly 6 to 12 cycles, was carried out with a sample-barcoded 5' primer and a J-beta primer mix. Through a template-switch adaptor with 12 random nucleotides, each cDNA molecule received a tag. TCRdb itself ran the 5' RACE reads through MiXCR, one entry per CDR3 protein. Among 780,000 or so distinct CDR3 sequences listed, 53% were seen once.

This clonotype was obtained from a man older than 75 in good health. The sequencing input was blood. The chain links TRBV20-1 to TRBJ2-1; no clear D gene. CDR3 protein: CSARDGYDSNEQFF. For the CDR3, the DNA is TGCAGTGCTAGAGATGGATACGATAGCAATGAGCAGTTCTTC.